This entry lists 26 T cell receptor beta chains sequenced from one sample in a study of CD8+CD57+ T cells in acquired aplastic anemia. CDR3 and TCR beta VDJ profiling relied on genomic DNA as the template. TCRdb ran MiXCR on the reads and lists one entry per CDR3 protein. The table lists approximately 190,000 distinct CDR3 sequences, around 47% of them singletons. For sequencing, patients were chosen who had shown expansion of CD8+CD57+ cells by flow cytometry. The sequencing sample was made of sorted CD4+, CD8+, or CD8+CD57+ T cells (not recorded which) from PBMCs. The receptors here all came from a human donor with aplastic anemia.

A single count supports this clonotype. The chain joins TRBV2 to TRBJ2-5; possible D gene TRBD1, 6 bases. In germline, CDR1 is SNHLY, CDR2 FYNNEI. The CDR3 contains 12 residues. The germline V and J ends were trimmed by 8 bases and 2 bases, with 9 bases remaining between them. This CDR3 is CASSQGQETQYF. DNA for the CDR3: TGTGCCAGCTCCCAGGGGCAAGAGACCCAGTACTTC. The complete variable domain, with remaining parts taken from reference TRBV2 and TRBJ2-5, reads EPEVTQTPSHQVTQMGQEVILRCVPISNHLYFYWYRQILGQKVEFLVSFYNNEISEKSEIFDDQFSVERPDGSNFTLKIRSTKLEDSAMYFCASSQGQETQYFGPGTRLLVL.

Many counts were recorded for this clonotype. The rearrangement uses TRBV9 and TRBJ2-1; D call uncertain. The V gene lost 4 bases and the J gene lost 5 bases, with 16 bases spanning the gap. Germline loops: CDR1 SGDLS, CDR2 YYNGEE. The CDR3 sequence is 15 residues long. The DNA of the CDR3 is TGTGCCAGCAGCACCACTCCTCGCGGTCACAATGAGCAGTTCTTC. Amino acid sequence: CASSTTPRGHNEQFF.

This clonotype was detected many times. This sequence joins TRBV9 and TRBJ2-5; TRBD1 matches 10 bases. V was clipped by 4 bases and J by 5 bases; unmatched bases: 8. The germline gives CDR1 SGDLS, CDR2 YYNGEE. The CDR3 spans 15 residues. The CDR3 is CASSSRDRGRETQYF. The CDR3 DNA reads as TGTGCCAGCAGCAGCCGGGACAGGGGTAGGGAGACCCAGTACTTC.

This clonotype was detected many times. The genes are TRBV5-1 and TRBJ1-6; 7 bases are shared with TRBD1. Germline loops: CDR1 SGHRS, CDR2 YFSETQ. The junction had 2 bases not matched to a gene; V was cut back by 1 base and J by 7 bases. The CDR3 length is 14 residues. The CDR3 loop reads CASSLTGENSPLHF. CDR3 DNA sequence: TGCGCCAGCAGCTTGACAGGGGAAAATTCACCCCTCCACTTT.

The V gene is TRBV7-3, the J gene TRBJ2-6; D may be TRBD1 or TRBD2 (5 bases each). This CDR3 has 13 amino acids. The ends were cut back, 2 bases at V and 10 bases at J, with 9 bases in the middle. Germline loops: CDR1 SGHTA, CDR2 FQGTGA. The CDR3 is CASSLLGENVLTF. In DNA form, the CDR3 reads TGTGCCAGCAGCTTATTGGGGGAGAACGTCCTGACTTTC. Drawing the rest from reference TRBV7-3 and TRBJ2-6, the complete variable domain is GAGVSQTPSNKVTEKGKYVELRCDPISGHTALYWYRQSLGQGPEFLIYFQGTGAADDSGLPNDRFFAVRPEGSVSTLKIQRTERGDSAVYLCASSLLGENVLTFGAGSRLTVL.

This clonotype was counted many times. The V and J genes are TRBV15 and TRBJ2-1; TRBD2 aligns across 7 bases. The CDR3 is 15 residues long. J was trimmed by 9 bases and V by 1 base; bases with no gene match: 9. Germline lookup yields CDR1 LNHNV and CDR2 YYDKDF (reference sequence). The CDR3 DNA reads as TGTGCCACCAGCAGAGGCGGCGGGAGTGGGGGTGAGCAGTTCTTC. Its protein product is CATSRGGGSGGEQFF.

The V call is TRBV29-1, the J call TRBJ2-7, with 11 bases that match TRBD1. CDR3 size: 12 residues. Per the germline V gene, CDR1 is SQVTM and CDR2 is ANQGSEA. The junction had 3 bases not matched to a gene; V was cut back by 6 bases and J by 5 bases. For the CDR3, the DNA is TGCAGCGTCTCGGGACAGGGGGACGAGCAGTACTTC. This gives the protein CSVSGQGDEQYF.

This clonotype was seen repeatedly, ten times or more. V usage is TRBV11-1 and J usage is TRBJ2-5; 8 bases fit TRBD1. CDR1 and CDR2 from the germline V gene are SGHAT and FQDESV (reference sequence). The ends lost 2 bases at V and 5 bases at J; junction bases unmatched: 7. CDR3 size: 15 residues. The CDR3 sequence is CASSLPGGPWETQYF. In DNA, the CDR3 is TGTGCCAGCAGCTTACCAGGGGGCCCGTGGGAGACCCAGTACTTC.

The chain is built from TRBV20-1 and TRBJ2-5; 12 bases line up with TRBD2. The end of the DNA fits TRBJ2-7 better, so the J call may be wrong. The CDR3 covers 17 residues. Germline V lookup: CDR1 DFQATT, CDR2 SNEGSKA (reference sequence). CDR3 sequence: CSANRDRGLAGSYEQYF. The CDR3 coding sequence is TGCAGTGCGAACCGGGACAGGGGACTAGCGGGCTCCTACGAGCAGTACTTC.

This clonotype has ten or more counts. V is TRBV11-2 and J is TRBJ2-1; 12 bases are a match to TRBD2. The CDR3 spans 19 residues. V dropped 5 bases and J dropped 0; count of bases not matched to a gene: 11. Germline V gene lookup returns CDR1 SGHAT and CDR2 FQNNGV. The CDR3 here is CASSRWTSGDISSYNEQFF. The CDR3 DNA sequence: TGTGCCAGCAGCCGTTGGACTAGCGGGGACATCAGCTCCTACAATGAGCAGTTCTTC.

V is TRBV5-1 and J is TRBJ2-6; maybe TRBD1 (6 bases). V lost 1 base and J 0 bases, leaving 8 bases between the germline ends. In germline, CDR1 is SGHRS, CDR2 YFSETQ. This CDR3 has 16 amino acids. The CDR3 sequence is CASSLPDSSGANVLTF. The CDR3 coding sequence is TGCGCCAGCAGCTTGCCGGACAGCTCTGGGGCCAACGTCCTGACTTTC.

This clonotype was recorded at least ten times. The rearrangement uses TRBV7-6 and TRBJ2-1; either TRBD1 or TRBD2 may fit D (5 bases each). V lost 3 bases, J lost 6 bases, and 9 bases lay in between. CDR1 and CDR2 (germline): SGHVS, FNYEAQ. The CDR3 is 13 amino acids. CDR3 in DNA: TGTGCCAGCAGCTTTGGGACCCTCAATGAGCAGTTCTTC. Protein product: CASSFGTLNEQFF.

The chain links TRBV11-2 to TRBJ1-6; no clear D. Germline V gene lookup returns CDR1 SGHAT and CDR2 FQNNGV. The CDR3 consists of 15 residues. The ends were cut back, 0 bases at V and 0 bases at J, with 3 bases in the middle. The CDR3 loop is CASSLESSYNSPLHF. CDR3 sequence (DNA): TGTGCCAGCAGCTTAGAGAGCTCCTATAATTCACCCCTCCACTTT.

This clonotype was seen ten or more times. This chain joins TRBV4-2 and TRBJ1-5; no clear D. Germline V gene lookup returns CDR1 LGHNA and CDR2 YNFKEQ. V was clipped by 1 base and J by 4 bases, with 8 bases between them. CDR3 size: 14 residues. The CDR3 loop is CASSQVGQNQPQHF. The CDR3 bases are TGTGCCAGCAGCCAAGTAGGCCAGAATCAGCCCCAGCATTTT.

This rearrangement joins TRBV20-1 to TRBJ2-1; 10 bases match TRBD1. J lost 1 base, V lost 5 bases, and 2 bases had no gene match. The CDR3 has 14 amino acids. The V gene's germline CDR1 is DFQATT and CDR2 SNEGSKA (reference sequence). The CDR3: CSAGTGVSYNEQFF. CDR3 nucleotide sequence: TGCAGTGCTGGGACAGGGGTATCCTACAATGAGCAGTTCTTC.

The sample holds many counts of this clonotype. The CDR3 here is CASSQDRSSTYEQYF. The CDR3 nucleotides are TGTGCCAGCAGCCAAGACAGGTCCTCAACCTACGAGCAGTACTTC. The chain links TRBV27 to TRBJ2-7; tentatively, D is TRBD1 (6 bases). The length of the CDR3 is 15 residues. Germline V gives CDR1 MNHEY, CDR2 SMNVEV (reference sequence). Trimming removed 6 bases from V and 2 bases from J, with 17 bases in between.

This CDR3 is CAISEDLQGKQYF. CDR3 nucleotides: TGTGCCATCAGTGAAGACTTACAAGGCAAGCAGTACTTC. The chain recombines TRBV10-3 with TRBJ2-7; no reliable D call. This CDR3 contains 13 residues. Germline CDR1 reads ENHRY; CDR2 reads SYGVKD. Trimming stripped 3 bases from V and 8 bases from J, with 14 bases between.

This clonotype showed up just a few times. V usage is TRBV29-1 and J usage is TRBJ1-4; 8 bases align to TRBD1. CDR3 length: 16 residues. Losses at the gene ends were 7 bases for V and 0 bases for J; bases not matched to a gene: 10. CDR1 and CDR2 (germline): SQVTM, ANQGSEA. The DNA of the CDR3 is TGCAGCGCTGCGGGCGACAGGGGAACAACTAATGAAAAACTGTTTTTT. This codes for CSAAGDRGTTNEKLFF.

On this clonotype: It may be a read error: a sequence one base away is much more abundant. The chain has TRBV5-1 and TRBJ1-4; D is ambiguous. CDR1 and CDR2 from the germline V gene are SGHRS and YFSETQ. CDR3 length: 13 residues. The V end lost 4 bases, the J end lost 5 bases, and 9 bases lay between the germline ends. CDR3 nucleotides: TGCGCCAGCAGCCTTTGGGAAAATGAAAAACTGTTTTTT. Translated: CASSLWENEKLFF.

This clonotype was counted many times. V and J are TRBV5-1 and TRBJ1-4, with D tentatively TRBD1 (6 bases). CDR1 is SGHRS, CDR2 YFSETQ, per germline. The V end was cut by 4 bases, the J end by 8 bases, with 15 bases between. This CDR3 spans 14 amino acids. CDR3: CASSPRGGGEKLFF. Here the CDR3 DNA reads TGCGCCAGCAGCCCAAGGGGGGGTGGCGAAAAACTGTTTTTT.

This clonotype showed up just once. With a much larger clone just one base away, this may be a read error. The genes are TRBV24-1 and TRBJ2-5; TRBD1 is a possible D gene (7 bases). This CDR3 comprises 15 residues. Germline V gene sequence: CDR1 KGHDR, CDR2 SFDVKD. For the CDR3, the DNA is TGTGCCAGCAGTTACGGGAGAGCCAGGGGGGAGACCCAGTACTTC. This codes for CASSYGRARGETQYF.

The chain couples TRBV11-1 to TRBJ2-1, with 10 bases identical to TRBD2. This CDR3 has 17 residues. Looked up from germline, CDR1 is SGHAT and CDR2 is FQDESV (reference sequence). V shed 5 bases, J shed 5 bases, and the junction held 12 bases outside the gene matches. Here the CDR3 reads CASSPIRLAGEDNEQFF. The CDR3 DNA reads TGTGCCAGCAGCCCTATTAGGCTAGCGGGAGAGGACAATGAGCAGTTCTTC.

This clonotype has only a few counts. The CDR3 protein is CAISETTGGLFF. The DNA of the CDR3 is TGTGCCATCAGTGAGACGACAGGGGGTCTGTTTTTT. The genes are TRBV10-3 and TRBJ2-2, with TRBD1 matching 9 bases. The CDR3 has 12 amino acids. V gave up 2 bases and J gave up 14 bases; unmatched junction bases: 3. From germline, CDR1 is ENHRY and CDR2 SYGVKD.

The V call is TRBV7-2, the J call TRBJ2-5; 11 bases line up with TRBD2. The CDR3 consists of 15 residues. The germline V gene encodes CDR1 SGHTA and CDR2 FQGNSA. The J segment lost 7 bases and the V segment lost 6 bases, leaving 10 bases of the junction unmatched. The CDR3 nucleotides read TGTGCCAGCAGGTCACCGGGACTAGCGGATCGGACCCAGTACTTC. Its protein is CASRSPGLADRTQYF.

The CDR3 DNA reads as TGTGCCACCAGTGGAGAGTACGAGCAGTACTTC. Protein product: CATSGEYEQYF. V and J are TRBV24-1 and TRBJ2-7; no definite D call. V was pared by 5 bases and J by 4 bases, with 5 bases between. Germline V gene lookup returns CDR1 KGHDR and CDR2 SFDVKD. This CDR3 region has 11 residues.

This sequence joins TRBV7-6 and TRBJ1-5; D is ambiguous. Germline V gene lookup returns CDR1 SGHVS and CDR2 FNYEAQ. The CDR3 spans 15 residues. V was cut by 3 bases and J by 0 bases, with 9 bases left in between. CDR3 in DNA: TGTGCCAGCAGCTTCGCCGGTCATAGCAATCAGCCCCAGCATTTT. It yields the protein CASSFAGHSNQPQHF.